Shown below are 4 T cell receptor beta chains from a single sample sequenced in a study of shared clonotypes between healthy human individuals. Clones were read by immunoSEQ multiplex PCR, and TCRdb kept only the in-frame ones, dropping some. Of more than 550,000 clones in the sample, about 90% were seen once. As defined, naive CD8 cells were CD45RO-negative and positively selected for CCR7, with terminally differentiated effector memory CD45RA+ cells excluded. Sequencing was done on a sample of naive CD8+ T cells sorted from blood. These receptors all come from a man aged 25 to 45 in good health.

V gene TRBV11-2 combines with J gene TRBJ2-3, with D possibly called TRBD1 or TRBD2 (7 bases each). V was trimmed by 3 bases and J by 6 bases, leaving 16 bases between them. Germline V lookup: CDR1 SGHAT, CDR2 FQNNGV. The CDR3 length is 15 residues. CDR3 protein: CASSFQGGRSDTQYF. The CDR3 DNA reads as TGTGCCAGCAGCTTCCAGGGGGGGCGTTCCGATACGCAGTATTTT.

The V and J genes are TRBV9 and TRBJ2-1, with 8 bases matching TRBD2. Unmatched junction bases numbered 7, after V lost 0 bases and J lost 5 bases. The CDR3 runs to 16 residues. The germline V gene has CDR1 SGDLS and CDR2 YYNGEE. CDR3 amino acids: CASSVESGRRNNEQFF. CDR3 nucleotide sequence: TGTGCCAGCAGCGTAGAGAGCGGGAGAAGGAACAATGAGCAGTTCTTC.

This chain joins TRBV27 and TRBJ2-1; D remains ambiguous. CDR1 is MNHEY, CDR2 SMNVEV, per germline (reference sequence). The CDR3 loop spans 11 amino acids. CDR3 sequence reads: CVCRAINEQFF. CDR3 bases: TGTGTCTGCCGGGCGATCAATGAGCAGTTCTTC.

The J gene is TRBJ2-3, the V gene TRBV9, with 11 nucleotides matching TRBD2. There are 17 residues in the CDR3. Germline CDR1 and CDR2: SGDLS and YYNGEE. The J segment lost 5 bases and the V segment lost 0 bases, leaving 8 bases of the junction unmatched. Here the CDR3 reads CASSVEGSGRAKDTQYF. The CDR3 DNA sequence: TGTGCCAGCAGCGTAGAGGGTAGCGGGAGGGCCAAAGATACGCAGTATTTT.